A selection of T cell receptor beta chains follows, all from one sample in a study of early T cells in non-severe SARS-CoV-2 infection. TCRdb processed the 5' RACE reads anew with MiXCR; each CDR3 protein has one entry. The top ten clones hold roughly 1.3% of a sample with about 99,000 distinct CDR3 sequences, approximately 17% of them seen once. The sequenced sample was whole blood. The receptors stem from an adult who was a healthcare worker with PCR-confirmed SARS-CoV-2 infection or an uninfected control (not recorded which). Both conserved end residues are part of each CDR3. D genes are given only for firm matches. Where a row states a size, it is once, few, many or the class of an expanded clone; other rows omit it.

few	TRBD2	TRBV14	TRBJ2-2	CASSQVDSGPNTGELFF	TGTGCCAGCAGCCAAGTTGATAGCGGGCCGAACACCGGGGAGCTGTTTTTT
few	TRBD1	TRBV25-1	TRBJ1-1	CASRTGGLNTEAFF	TGTGCCAGCAGGACAGGGGGCTTGAACACTGAAGCTTTCTTT
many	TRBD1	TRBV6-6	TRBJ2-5	CASSYGQGGETQYF	TGTGCCAGCAGTTACGGACAGGGGGGAGAGACCCAGTACTTC
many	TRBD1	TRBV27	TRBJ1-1	CASSRPRTGPGTEAFF	TGTGCCAGCAGTCGCCCCCGGACAGGGCCGGGCACTGAAGCTTTCTTT
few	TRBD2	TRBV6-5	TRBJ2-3	CASSLSGRADTQYF	TGTGCCAGCAGTTTGAGCGGGAGGGCAGATACGCAGTATTTT
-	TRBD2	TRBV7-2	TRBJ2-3	CASTAWGGRTDTQYF	TGTGCCAGCACCGCTTGGGGCGGGAGAACAGATACGCAGTATTTT
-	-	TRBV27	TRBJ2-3	CASTEEGTQYF	TGTGCCAGCACCGAGGAGGGTACGCAGTATTTT
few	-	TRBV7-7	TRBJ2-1	CASSLIYRRSYNEQFF	TGTGCCAGCAGCTTAATTTATAGGCGGTCCTACAATGAGCAGTTCTTC
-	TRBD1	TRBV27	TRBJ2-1	CASSLKKSGQLYNEQFF	TGTGCCAGCAGTTTGAAGAAATCGGGACAGCTTTACAATGAGCAGTTCTTC
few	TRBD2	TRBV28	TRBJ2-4	CASSARTSGNIQYF	TGTGCCAGCAGTGCAAGGACTAGCGGAAACATTCAGTACTTC
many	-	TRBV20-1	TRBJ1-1	CSARDLWGGSTEAFF	TGCAGTGCTAGAGATCTCTGGGGAGGATCCACTGAAGCTTTCTTT
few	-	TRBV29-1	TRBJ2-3	CSVGGADTQYF	TGCAGCGTTGGAGGGGCGGATACGCAGTATTTT
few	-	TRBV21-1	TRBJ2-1	CASSRYRDRFTEQFF	TGTGCCAGCAGCAGATACCGGGATCGGTTCACTGAGCAGTTCTTC
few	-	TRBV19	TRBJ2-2	CASSIDPVLTGELFF	TGTGCCAGTAGTATAGACCCCGTCCTCACCGGGGAGCTGTTTTTT
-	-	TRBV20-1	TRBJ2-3	CSARPRGIGADTQYF	TGCAGTGCTAGACCCCGGGGAATAGGCGCAGATACGCAGTATTTT
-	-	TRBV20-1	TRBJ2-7	CSANRYREQYF	TGCAGTGCTAACAGGTATCGCGAGCAGTACTTC
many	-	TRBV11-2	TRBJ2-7	CASGRGQAYEQYF	TGTGCCTCCGGTCGGGGACAAGCTTACGAGCAGTACTTC
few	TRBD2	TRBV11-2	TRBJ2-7	CASSLSTSGAGTYEQYF	TGTGCCAGCAGTTTATCCACTAGCGGGGCCGGCACCTACGAGCAGTACTTC
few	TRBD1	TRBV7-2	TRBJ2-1	CASSQGQGAFNEQFF	TGTGCCAGCAGCCAGGGACAGGGGGCCTTCAATGAGCAGTTCTTC
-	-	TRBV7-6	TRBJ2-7	CASSPESDREQYF	TGTGCCAGCAGTCCTGAGTCAGATCGCGAGCAGTACTTC
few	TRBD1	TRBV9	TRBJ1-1	CASSVRDSGRTEAFF	TGTGCCAGCAGCGTCCGGGACAGCGGGAGGACTGAAGCTTTCTTT
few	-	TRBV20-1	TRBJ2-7	CSARDEDRDFYEQYF	TGCAGTGCTAGAGATGAGGACAGAGATTTCTACGAGCAGTACTTC
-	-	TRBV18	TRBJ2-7	CASSIQKGYEQYF	TGTGCCAGCTCAATTCAGAAGGGTTACGAGCAGTACTTC
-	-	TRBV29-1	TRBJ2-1	CSVVRGDEQFF	TGCAGCGTTGTTCGGGGTGATGAGCAGTTCTTC
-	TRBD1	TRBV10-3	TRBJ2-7	CAISSDREGYYEQYF	TGTGCCATCAGCTCAGACAGGGAAGGATACTACGAGCAGTACTTC
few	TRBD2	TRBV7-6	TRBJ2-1	CASSWGGRATYNEQFF	TGTGCCAGCAGCTGGGGCGGGAGAGCCACCTACAATGAGCAGTTCTTC
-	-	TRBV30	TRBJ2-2	CAWARGNTGELFF	TGTGCCTGGGCCAGGGGGAACACCGGGGAGCTGTTTTTT
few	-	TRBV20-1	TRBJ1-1	CSARRTGTEAFF	TGCAGTGCTAGAAGGACGGGTACTGAAGCTTTCTTT
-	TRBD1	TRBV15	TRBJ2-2	CATSAHRGLNTGELFF	TGTGCCACCAGCGCCCACAGGGGCCTTAACACCGGGGAGCTGTTTTTT
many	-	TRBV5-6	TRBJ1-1	CASSLAGDAEAFF	TGTGCCAGCAGCTTGGCAGGCGACGCTGAAGCTTTCTTT
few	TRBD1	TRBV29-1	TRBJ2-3	CSVLRGQGNTDTQYF	TGCAGCGTCCTCCGGGGACAGGGCAACACAGATACGCAGTATTTT
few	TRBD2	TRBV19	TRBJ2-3	CASSLIAGATDTQYF	TGTGCCAGTAGTTTAATAGCGGGGGCTACAGATACGCAGTATTTT
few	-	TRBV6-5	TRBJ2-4	CASSYGGPKNIQYF	TGTGCCAGCAGTTACGGGGGCCCCAAAAACATTCAGTACTTC
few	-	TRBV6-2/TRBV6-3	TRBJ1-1	CASSPPGSLMEAFF	TGTGCCAGCAGCCCGCCTGGCAGCCTGATGGAAGCTTTCTTT
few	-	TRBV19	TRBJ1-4	CASTEDSEKLFF	TGTGCCAGTACGGAGGACAGCGAAAAACTGTTTTTT
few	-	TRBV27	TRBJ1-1	CASSPRSRAEAFF	TGTGCCAGCAGCCCCAGGTCCAGGGCTGAAGCTTTCTTT
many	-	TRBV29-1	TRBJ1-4	CSVAEGTGNEKLFF	TGCAGCGTTGCAGAAGGGACGGGTAATGAAAAACTGTTTTTT